The 23 T cell receptor beta chains listed next were all sequenced from one sample in a study of T cell changes during pregnancy in multiple sclerosis. Using immunoSEQ multiplex PCR, the repertoire was profiled, and TCRdb retains in-frame clones only, with some absent. This sample carries about 32,000 clones, 89% of them seen once, and the ten largest clones take about 11%. Sequenced material: CD8+ T cells from peripheral blood mononuclear cells, taken in the second trimester of pregnancy. Source of these receptors: a female donor with multiple sclerosis, enrolled in a pregnancy study.

The J gene is TRBJ1-3, the V gene TRBV7-9; D perhaps matches TRBD1 (6 bases). CDR3 size: 17 residues. V shed 2 bases and J shed 0 bases, with 14 bases lying between them. Germline V lookup: CDR1 SEHNR, CDR2 FQNEAQ (reference sequence). CDR3 amino acids: CASSLPPRGGSGNTIYF. CDR3 bases: TGTGCCAGCAGCTTACCTCCAAGGGGGGGCTCTGGAAACACCATATATTTT.

The chain couples TRBV9 to TRBJ2-2, with TRBD2 matching 7 bases. This CDR3 spans 14 amino acids. From germline, CDR1 is SGDLS and CDR2 YYNGEE. Trimming at V came to 0 bases and at J to 7 bases, leaving 3 bases not matched to a gene. The CDR3 loop reads CASSVGAGDGELFF. CDR3 coding DNA: TGTGCCAGCAGCGTAGGGGCGGGAGACGGGGAGCTGTTTTTT.

CDR3 nucleotides: TGTGCCAGCAGTTTGCGTAGCCTCGTCCATGAGCAGTTCTTC. Protein: CASSLRSLVHEQFF. The rearrangement links TRBV27 to TRBJ2-1; no reliable D call. This CDR3 comprises 14 residues. The germline gives CDR1 MNHEY, CDR2 SMNVEV (reference sequence). V was pared by 3 bases and J by 8 bases, with 14 bases between.

The chain has TRBV4-1 and TRBJ2-4, with D possibly being TRBD1 (5 bases). Germline-derived CDR1 and CDR2 are MGHRA and YSYEKL. The CDR3 extends over 15 amino acids. V was trimmed by 2 bases and J by 2 bases, leaving 10 bases between them. CDR3 amino acids: CASSQLGVTKNIQYF. CDR3 DNA sequence: TGCGCCAGCAGCCAATTAGGGGTTACCAAAAACATTCAGTACTTC.

The chain joins TRBV4-1 to TRBJ1-2, with TRBD1 matching 12 bases. The CDR3 contains 17 residues. The J segment lost 3 bases and the V segment lost 0 bases, leaving 5 bases of the junction unmatched. Germline V gives CDR1 MGHRA, CDR2 YSYEKL. CDR3 coding DNA: TGCGCCAGCAGCCAAGATCAGGGGGACAGGGGGCACTATGGCTACACCTTC. Translating gives CASSQDQGDRGHYGYTF.

The J gene is TRBJ2-1, the V gene TRBV15, with D hard to call. V was cut by 3 bases and J by 2 bases, with 11 bases left in between. CDR3 length: 15 residues. Germline CDR1 LNHNV, CDR2 YYDKDF (reference sequence). CDR3 coding DNA: TGTGCCACCAGCAGGGAGTCACCTACCTACAATGAGCAGTTCTTC. Amino acids: CATSRESPTYNEQFF.

The V and J genes are TRBV9 and TRBJ1-2; D is uncertain. CDR1 and CDR2 from the germline V gene are SGDLS and YYNGEE. CDR3 length: 16 residues. Trimming pared 0 bases from V and 3 bases from J, leaving 15 bases between. The CDR3 DNA sequence: TGTGCCAGCAGCGTAGGCCCGGGTAGGAGGTACTATGGCTACACCTTC. It translates to CASSVGPGRRYYGYTF. Drawing the rest from reference TRBV9 and TRBJ1-2, the complete variable domain is DSGVTQTPKHLITATGQRVTLRCSPRSGDLSVYWYQQSLDQGLQFLIQYYNGEERAKGNILERFSAQQFPDLHSELNLSSLELGDSALYFCASSVGPGRRYYGYTFGSGTRLTVV.

The chain combines TRBV30 with TRBJ2-1, with a possible D match to TRBD2 (6 bases). This CDR3 spans 12 amino acids. Germline values: CDR1 GTSNPN, CDR2 SVGIG (reference sequence). The V and J ends lost 5 bases and 7 bases respectively, with 12 bases between them. CDR3 sequence: CAWLLAENEQFF. The CDR3 nucleotides read TGTGCCTGGCTCTTAGCGGAAAATGAGCAGTTCTTC.

This rearrangement joins TRBV27 to TRBJ2-6, with D hard to call. Germline assignment: CDR1 MNHEY and CDR2 SMNVEV (reference sequence). Between the trimmed V and J ends, which lost 8 bases and 1 base, there was a span of 6 bases. The CDR3 extends over 13 amino acids. CDR3 region: CASYESGANVLTF. The DNA for the CDR3 is TGTGCCAGCTATGAGTCTGGGGCCAACGTCCTGACTTTC.

This clone was picked up one time. The J gene is TRBJ2-2, the V gene TRBV14; possible D gene TRBD1, 5 bases. CDR3 length equals 13 residues. Germline loops: CDR1 SGHDN, CDR2 FVKESK. Trimming pared 6 bases from V and 6 bases from J, leaving 11 bases between. The CDR3 is CASRPRVPGELFF. The CDR3 DNA is TGTGCCAGCAGGCCCAGGGTCCCCGGGGAGCTGTTTTTT.

CDR3 sequence: CAISRQGSEQYF. The CDR3 region has the DNA TGTGCCATCAGCAGACAGGGCTCCGAGCAGTACTTC. The V call is TRBV10-3, the J call TRBJ2-7, with 7 nucleotides matching TRBD1. Germline V gene data show CDR1 as ENHRY and CDR2 as SYGVKD. V shed 6 bases, J shed 6 bases, and the junction held 5 bases outside the gene matches. The CDR3 totals 12 residues.

The chain couples TRBV7-9 to TRBJ2-5, with 8 bases lining up with TRBD1. V trimming: 6 bases; J trimming: 3 bases; junction bases outside the gene matches: 6. CDR1 SEHNR and CDR2 FQNEAQ come from the germline V gene (reference sequence). The CDR3 runs 14 residues. The CDR3 sequence: CASSRQGREETQYF. For the CDR3, the DNA is TGTGCCAGCAGTCGACAGGGGCGGGAAGAGACCCAGTACTTC.

The sample holds a few counts of this clone. V and J are TRBV5-5 and TRBJ1-2, with TRBD1 as a possible D gene (6 bases). This CDR3 has 15 residues. V was cut by 7 bases and J by 0 bases, with 16 bases left in between. Germline-derived CDR1 and CDR2 are SGHKS and YYEKEE (reference sequence). CDR3: CASLWWTESNYGYTF. CDR3 nucleotides: TGTGCCAGCCTTTGGTGGACAGAATCTAACTATGGCTACACCTTC.

This clone was seen a single time. V gene TRBV27 combines with J gene TRBJ2-1; possible D gene TRBD1, 6 bases. Per the germline V gene, CDR1 is MNHEY and CDR2 is SMNVEV (reference sequence). Trimming pared 6 bases from V and 4 bases from J, leaving 10 bases between. This CDR3 has 13 amino acids. CDR3 amino acids: CASSSTGYNEQFF. CDR3 nucleotides: TGTGCCAGCAGCTCGACAGGATACAATGAGCAGTTCTTC.

J is TRBJ1-1 and V is TRBV27; 9 bases match TRBD1. The CDR3 extends over 16 amino acids. CDR1 is MNHEY and CDR2 is SMNVEV in the germline V gene (reference sequence). V gave up 5 bases and J gave up 1 base; unmatched junction bases: 8. CDR3 sequence: CASSLLWDRENTEAFF. Here the CDR3 DNA reads TGTGCCAGCAGTCTTCTTTGGGACAGGGAGAACACTGAAGCTTTCTTT.

This clone was seen a few times. The chain joins TRBV2 to TRBJ1-1; the match to TRBD1 covers 7 bases. Germline V CDR1 and CDR2: SNHLY, FYNNEI. Trimming at V came to 6 bases and at J to 3 bases, leaving 7 bases not matched to a gene. The CDR3 has 14 amino acids. The CDR3 DNA is TGTGCCAGCAGCACAAGGGGGCAGGACACTGAAGCTTTCTTT. This encodes CASSTRGQDTEAFF. Looking up the rest from reference TRBV2 and TRBJ1-1 gives the full variable domain: EPEVTQTPSHQVTQMGQEVILRCVPISNHLYFYWYRQILGQKVEFLVSFYNNEISEKSEIFDDQFSVERPDGSNFTLKIRSTKLEDSAMYFCASSTRGQDTEAFFGQGTRLTVV.

This chain links TRBV12-5 with TRBJ2-1, with 9 bases fitting TRBD1. The CDR3 sequence is 15 residues long. With V trimmed by 5 bases and J by 4 bases, 6 bases remained unmatched. Germline values: CDR1 LGHNT, CDR2 FRNRAP. The CDR3 nucleotides read TGTGCTAGTGGTGAAGGGACAGGGCCGTACAATGAGCAGTTCTTC. Protein: CASGEGTGPYNEQFF.

This clone was observed many times. V usage is TRBV5-4 and J usage is TRBJ1-1; maybe TRBD1 (5 bases). The germline CDR1 and CDR2 sequences are SGHNT and YYREEE (reference sequence). V was shortened by 1 base and J by 2 bases, with 21 bases between the two germline ends. This CDR3 comprises 18 residues. The CDR3 DNA sequence: TGTGCCAGCAGCTTGATTACCTGGGCGGGGCACGTTAACACTGAAGCTTTCTTT. It yields the protein CASSLITWAGHVNTEAFF.

This chain joins TRBV11-2 and TRBJ2-4; D is unclear. Between the trimmed V and J ends, which lost 7 bases and 3 bases, there was a span of 7 bases. Germline V gene lookup returns CDR1 SGHAT and CDR2 FQNNGV. This CDR3 has 12 residues. CDR3 sequence reads: CASNSGKNIQYF. The CDR3 nucleotides read TGTGCCAGCAATAGTGGCAAAAACATTCAGTACTTC. The complete variable domain, with remaining parts taken from reference TRBV11-2 and TRBJ2-4, reads EAGVAQSPRYKIIEKRQSVAFWCNPISGHATLYWYQQILGQGPKLLIQFQNNGVVDDSQLPKDRFSAERLKGVDSTLKIQPAKLEDSAVYLCASNSGKNIQYFGAGTRLSVL.

The V gene is TRBV5-1, the J gene TRBJ2-1; 7 nucleotides align to TRBD1. J lost 5 bases, V lost 3 bases, and 2 bases had no gene match. The CDR3 contains 13 residues. Germline V lookup: CDR1 SGHRS, CDR2 YFSETQ. The CDR3 DNA sequence: TGCGCCAGCAGCTCGACAGGGAACAATGAGCAGTTCTTC. This translates into CASSSTGNNEQFF.

The chain couples TRBV6-1 to TRBJ2-2, with 7 bases identical to TRBD1. Germline V CDR1 and CDR2: MNHNS, SASEGT. The V gene end was trimmed by 0 bases and the J gene end by 0 bases; junction bases not matched to a gene: 10. The CDR3 has 19 amino acids. CDR3 protein: CASSEAASRTGANTGELFF. The CDR3 DNA reads TGTGCCAGCAGTGAAGCCGCCTCCAGGACAGGCGCGAACACCGGGGAGCTGTTTTTT.

In its sample, this clone was seen a few times. The chain carries TRBV5-6 and TRBJ2-5; D is possibly TRBD1 (6 bases). Germline-derived CDR1 and CDR2 are SGHDT and YYEEEE. The CDR3 contains 13 residues. Trimming stripped 2 bases from V and 5 bases from J, with 10 bases between. The CDR3 nucleotides read TGTGCCAGCAGCTTCACAGGGTGGGAGACCCAGTACTTC. Protein product: CASSFTGWETQYF.

The V gene is TRBV27, the J gene TRBJ2-5, with TRBD1 as a possible D gene (6 bases). V was shortened by 7 bases and J by 3 bases, with 15 bases between the two germline ends. Per the germline V gene, CDR1 is MNHEY and CDR2 is SMNVEV (reference sequence). The CDR3 sequence is 14 residues long. The CDR3 loop is CASKTGQWEETQYF. CDR3 sequence (DNA): TGTGCCAGCAAAACCGGACAGTGGGAAGAGACCCAGTACTTC.